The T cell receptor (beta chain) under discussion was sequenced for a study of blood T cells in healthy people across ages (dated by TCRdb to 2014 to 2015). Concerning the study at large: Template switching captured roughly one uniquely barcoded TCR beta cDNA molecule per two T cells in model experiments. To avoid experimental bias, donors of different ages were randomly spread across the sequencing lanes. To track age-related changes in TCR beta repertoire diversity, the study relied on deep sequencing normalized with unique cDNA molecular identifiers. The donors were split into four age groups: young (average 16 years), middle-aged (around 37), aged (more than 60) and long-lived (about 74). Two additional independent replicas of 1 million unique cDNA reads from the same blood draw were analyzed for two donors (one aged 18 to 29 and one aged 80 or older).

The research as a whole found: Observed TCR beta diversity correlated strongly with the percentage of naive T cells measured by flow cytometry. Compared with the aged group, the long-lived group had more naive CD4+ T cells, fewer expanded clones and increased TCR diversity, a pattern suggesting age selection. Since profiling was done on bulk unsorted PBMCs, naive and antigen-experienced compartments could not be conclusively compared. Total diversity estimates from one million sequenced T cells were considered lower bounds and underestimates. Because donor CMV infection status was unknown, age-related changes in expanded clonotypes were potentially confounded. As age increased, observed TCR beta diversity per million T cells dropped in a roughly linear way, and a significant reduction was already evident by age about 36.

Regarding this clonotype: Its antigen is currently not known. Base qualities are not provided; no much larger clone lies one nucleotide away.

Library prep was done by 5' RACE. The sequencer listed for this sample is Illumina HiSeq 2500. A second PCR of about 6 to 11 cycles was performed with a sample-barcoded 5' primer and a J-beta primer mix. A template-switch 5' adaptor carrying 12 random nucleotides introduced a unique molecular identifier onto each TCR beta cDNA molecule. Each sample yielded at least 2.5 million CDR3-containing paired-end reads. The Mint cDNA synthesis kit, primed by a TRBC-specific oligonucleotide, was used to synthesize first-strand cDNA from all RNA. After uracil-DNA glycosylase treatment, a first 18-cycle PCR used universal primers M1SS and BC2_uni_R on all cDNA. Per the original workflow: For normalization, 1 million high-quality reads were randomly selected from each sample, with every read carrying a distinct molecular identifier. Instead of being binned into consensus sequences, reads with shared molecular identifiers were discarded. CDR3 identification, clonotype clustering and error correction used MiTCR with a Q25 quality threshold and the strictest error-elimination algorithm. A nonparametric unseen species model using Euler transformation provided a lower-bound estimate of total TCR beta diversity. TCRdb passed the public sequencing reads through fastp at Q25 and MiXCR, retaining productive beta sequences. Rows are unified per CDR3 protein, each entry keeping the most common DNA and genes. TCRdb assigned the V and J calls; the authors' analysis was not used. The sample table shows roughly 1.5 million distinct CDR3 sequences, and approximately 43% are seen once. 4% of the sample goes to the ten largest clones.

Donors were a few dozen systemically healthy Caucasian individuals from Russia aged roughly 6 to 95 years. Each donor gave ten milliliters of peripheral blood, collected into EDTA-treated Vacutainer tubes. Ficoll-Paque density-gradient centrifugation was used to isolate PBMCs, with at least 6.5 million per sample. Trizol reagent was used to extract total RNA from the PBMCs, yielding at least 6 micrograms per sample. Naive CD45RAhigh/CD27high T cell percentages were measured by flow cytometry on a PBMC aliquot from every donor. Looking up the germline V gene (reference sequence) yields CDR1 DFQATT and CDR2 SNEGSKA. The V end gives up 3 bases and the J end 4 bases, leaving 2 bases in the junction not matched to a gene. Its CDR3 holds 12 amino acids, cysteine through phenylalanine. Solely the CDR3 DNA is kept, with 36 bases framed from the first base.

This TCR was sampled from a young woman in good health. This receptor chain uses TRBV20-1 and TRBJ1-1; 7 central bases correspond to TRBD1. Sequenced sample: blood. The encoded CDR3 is CSASPGGTEAFF. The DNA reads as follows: TGCAGTGCTAGCCCAGGGGGCACTGAAGCTTTCTTT.